This record looks at one T cell receptor (beta chain) sequence and its context. Its target antigen remains unknown. One end of the junction fails to match germline, which may point to a read error. Sequences SQVTM (CDR1) and ANQGSEA (CDR2) are obtained from the germline V gene. Inclusive of the bounding cysteine and phenylalanine, the CDR3 is 13 residues long. Only the CDR3 portion is preserved as DNA: 39 bases, with reading frame beginning at the first base. These data belong to a study of shared clonotypes between healthy human individuals (TCRdb year 2020). Regarding the complete study: A few men and two women, aged 18 to 49 years, made up the cohort. Per donor, three plates each were used for CD4 naive and CD4 memory, two for CD8 naive, and one for CD8 memory. To estimate repertoire size and how much clonotype sharing occurs between individuals, the study deeply sequenced the blood TCR repertoires of roughly 5 healthy adults. Libraries were prepared and TCR repertoires were sequenced by different laboratories using diverse techniques, in order to increase sequencing depth and limit assay-specific biases. Per donor, leukapheresis produced somewhere between about 0.8 and 9 billion PBMCs. Beyond this particular receptor, the publication reports: Compared with non-shared clonotypes, the clonotypes found in all four sorted-subset donors had higher generation probabilities. Even with the large sequencing depth, rarefaction of the sorted-subset datasets indicated that sequencing was incomplete. Approximately 4.8% of naive CD4, around 3.5% of naive CD8, approximately 2.2% of memory CD4, and roughly 0.4% of memory CD8 clonotypes were shared across a few donors. Based on pairwise subsampling, the degree of clonotype sharing among donors was expected to be affected by sequencing depth. The genetic and exposure-history diversity represented was limited by the small number of donors. Estimated clonotype richness was generally larger for naive than for memory subsets. Sampling was restricted to blood, and TCR repertoires in tissue are likely to differ from TCR repertoires in blood.

Healthy HIV-negative adults with no recently reported acute infections or vaccinations were included as donors. Only Caucasian adults living in Nashville, Tennessee, USA were represented among the donors. CD4+ T cells were enriched through magnetic negative selection, after which naive cells were positively selected on CD45RA and the remaining negative fraction served as the memory subset. Blood was collected by leukapheresis, and PBMCs were isolated by Ficoll-Histopaque density gradient centrifugation and then cryopreserved in liquid nitrogen vapor phase. Analytical flow cytometry was used to check the purity and quantity of every magnetically sorted T cell population. Each sorted fraction had its genomic DNA isolated and then quantified by UV absorbance on a Nanodrop 2000c. Using the deep immunoSEQ assay, multiplex PCR amplified TCR CDR3 regions from genomic DNA. Genomic DNA extracted from each cell subset was distributed evenly over all wells of several immunoSEQ 96-well plates, and each plate served as one replicate. For sorted subsets, each replicate PCR was loaded with about 200 ng genomic DNA, equivalent to about 33,000 T cell genomes. Purified libraries were quantified with a Qubit 3.0 fluorometer, sized on a Bioanalyzer 2100, and re-quantified with the KAPA Library Quantification kit. Every immunoSEQ 96-well plate was sequenced on a separate single-read 150-cycle Illumina NextSeq 550 flow cell. The source study handled its data this way. Because the immunoSEQ output included only junctional sequences and no quality scores, the filtering could not be the same as the filtering used for full-length reads. Sequences were annotated with PyIR, a Python wrapper for IgBLAST v1.9, using IMGT germline references to assign V/J genes and CDR3. Reads were filtered out if the reads had weak V/J assignments (E-value above 1e-6), no CDR3, stop codons, out-of-frame junctions, or ambiguous translated residues. V3J clonotypes were defined as sequences sharing the same inferred V gene, J gene, and CDR3 amino acid sequence. To compute the percentage overlap between repertoires, the number of shared unique clonotypes was divided by the size of the smaller repertoire. Three approaches were used to assess repertoire richness: RTK rarefaction, the Chao1 estimator, and Recon v2.1 estimates of unobserved clonotypes. For all TCRbeta clonotypes obtained by the gDNA method from a handful of donors, generation probabilities were computed with OLGA. TCRdb limited this immuneACCESS table to in-frame rearrangements with V and J called. A share of clones is missing; checked studies link under half to unresolved V genes, and the rest is unexplained. V, J and clone size are taken as reported in that table, and D and trimming were inferred from the DNA itself. The table for this sample lists over a million clones; over 95% of them were counted only once. About 1% of the sample is held by the ten biggest clonotypes.

The chain uses TRBV29-1 and TRBJ2-7, with TRBD1 tentatively as D gene (5 bases match). The sequenced sample was naive CD4+ T cells sorted from blood. In the paper's terms, the cell subset or site label means: CD45RA+ positively selected. This receptor was taken from a man aged 25-45 years in good health. This receptor carries the CDR3 CSVEGAIGYEQYF. The bases read TGCAGCGTAGAAGGGGCGATAGGCTACGAGCAGTACTTC.